The TCR beta chain described here comes from a study of blood T cell repertoires in COVID-19. Study details: Sites in the United States, Italy and Spain provided acute and convalescent COVID-19 samples. PBMCs, B-cell-depleted T cells, or T cells were the source of the cDNA or gDNA that made up the material.

Seattle patients were enrolled while actively infected and followed longitudinally. Original analysis: Reference gene primer amplification in the assay estimated nucleated cell counts. The assay was immunoSEQ multiplex PCR, and TCRdb's table has in-frame clones only and misses some. That table gives V, J and clone size, and the DNA gave D and trimming. The sample consists of about 300,000 clones, approximately 84% of them appearing once. The TCR sequence derives from a human donor with COVID-19, enrolled during active disease. The donor label of this sample is uncertain. The sequencing sample was made of peripheral blood.

CDR3 protein: CASSKPGPGRGEKLFF. As DNA, the CDR3 is TGTGCCAGCAGCAAACCCGGGCCGGGGAGGGGTGAAAAACTGTTTTTT. The J gene is TRBJ1-4, the V gene TRBV21-1. TRBV21-1 corresponds to a pseudogene. This CDR3 is built from 16 residues.